This passage covers 16 T cell receptor beta chains from one sample sequenced in a study of T cells in Graves' hyperthyroidism and ophthalmopathy. Amplification of TCR beta CDR3 regions was performed using RNA transcripts as template. The HTBI primer set served for first-round RT-PCR of the TCR CDR3. In TCRdb, the multiplex PCR reads were re-called with MiXCR into one record per CDR3 protein. The sample has 92,000 or so distinct CDR3 sequences; about 51% are singletons. The sequenced material came from blood. Source of these receptors: a woman in her forties with Graves' hyperthyroidism.

The chain recombines TRBV10-1 with TRBJ2-5; possibly TRBD2 for D (5 bases). The V and J ends lost 0 bases and 5 bases respectively, with 16 bases between them. Germline lookup yields CDR1 WNHNN and CDR2 SYGVQD (reference sequence). The CDR3 is 16 residues long. The CDR3 here is CASSESRDGKGETQYF. The CDR3 DNA is TGCGCCAGCAGTGAGTCTCGCGACGGGAAGGGTGAGACCCAGTACTTC.

The chain couples TRBV5-1 to TRBJ1-4; TRBD1 matches 7 bases. CDR1 and CDR2 from the germline V gene are SGHRS and YFSETQ. There are 12 residues in the CDR3. Trimming cost V 7 bases and J 8 bases; bases outside gene matches: 5. DNA for the CDR3: TGCGCCAGCCGACAGGGAAGGGAAAAACTGTTTTTT. Its translation: CASRQGREKLFF.

This clonotype occurred many times. The rearrangement uses TRBV20-1 and TRBJ2-7, with 8 bases lining up with TRBD1. V lost 4 bases to trimming and J lost 4 bases; unmatched junction nucleotides: 6. This CDR3 has 13 residues. Germline V gene data show CDR1 as DFQATT and CDR2 as SNEGSKA (reference sequence). The CDR3: CSANGQGGYEQYF. CDR3 bases: TGCAGTGCTAACGGACAGGGAGGATACGAGCAGTACTTC.

This chain joins TRBV15 and TRBJ2-5, with 9 bases that match TRBD1. The CDR3 length is 14 residues. J gave up 5 bases and V 4 bases, and 5 bases lay outside the gene matches. Germline CDR1 LNHNV, CDR2 YYDKDF (reference sequence). The CDR3 nucleotides read TGTGCCACCAGCACCCGGGACAGGGCGGAGACCCAGTACTTC. Translation gives CATSTRDRAETQYF.

This chain connects TRBV29-1 to TRBJ1-2; unclear D gene. The length of the CDR3 is 12 residues. CDR1 and CDR2 from the germline V gene are SQVTM and ANQGSEA. Trimming removed 8 bases at V and 4 bases at J, with 14 bases between. As DNA, the CDR3 is TGCAGCCCAGCGGACGTTCTCTATGGCTACACCTTC. Translation gives CSPADVLYGYTF.

Comments on this clonotype: The conserved final phenylalanine or tryptophan is absent from the CDR3, which likely points to a read error. The chain combines TRBV29-1 with TRBJ1-2; 9 nucleotides line up with TRBD1. Looked up from germline, CDR1 is SQVTM and CDR2 is ANQGSEA. The ends lost 7 bases at V and 10 bases at J; junction bases unmatched: 7. This CDR3 has 11 residues. DNA for the CDR3: TGCAGCGGGGGACAGGGCTTCGACTACACCCTC. Its protein product is CSGGQGFDYTL.

CDR3 sequence reads: CAIDRGTEAFF. The CDR3 region has the DNA TGTGCCATCGACAGGGGGACTGAAGCTTTCTTT. The rearrangement links TRBV10-3 to TRBJ1-1, with 9 bases aligning to TRBD1. Per germline, CDR1 ENHRY and CDR2 SYGVKD. V shed 8 bases, J shed 5 bases, and the junction held 0 bases outside the gene matches. CDR3 size: 11 residues.

This clonotype was recorded once. The rearrangement joins TRBV29-1 to TRBJ2-7, with a weak D call TRBD2 (6 bases). The CDR3 totals 13 residues. CDR1 is SQVTM, CDR2 ANQGSEA, per germline. V lost 3 bases and J 5 bases, leaving 14 bases between the germline ends. DNA for the CDR3: TGCAGCGTTGACGGGACTGGGCACCACGAGCAGTACTTC. Translated: CSVDGTGHHEQYF.

The V gene is TRBV2, the J gene TRBJ2-2; 8 bases line up with TRBD2. Germline lookup yields CDR1 SNHLY and CDR2 FYNNEI. Trimming cost V 5 bases and J 7 bases; bases outside gene matches: 12. There are 16 residues in the CDR3. The CDR3 DNA reads as TGTGCCAGCAGTCCCCTCAACGGGAGGGGTGTCGGGGAGCTGTTTTTT. This codes for CASSPLNGRGVGELFF.

This clonotype was counted only a few times. The J gene is TRBJ1-5, the V gene TRBV7-2; tentative D call: TRBD1 (5 bases). The CDR3 runs to 14 residues. V gave up 3 bases and J gave up 7 bases, with 13 bases separating them. Germline CDR1 reads SGHTA; CDR2 reads FQGNSA. The CDR3 nucleotides are TGTGCCAGCAGCTTCCAGGGTAACGGCCAGCCCCAGCATTTT. Translation gives CASSFQGNGQPQHF.

As for this clonotype: No DNA is shown, since the ends of the CDR3 on it are uncertain; the CDR3 is the one TCRdb lists. This chain links TRBV5-1 with TRBJ2-5; TRBD1 was called by the table and not checked on the DNA. The CDR3 is 19 amino acids in total, end residues counted. Germline loops: CDR1 SGHRS, CDR2 YFSETQ. This CDR3 reads CASSFYICSAARTGETQYF.

The gene calls are TRBV5-1 and TRBJ2-7; D unclear. Trimming removed 4 bases from V and 12 bases from J, with 20 bases in between. This CDR3 is 13 amino acids long. The germline gives CDR1 SGHRS, CDR2 YFSETQ. The CDR3 region has the DNA TGCGCCAGCAGCCAACAGCTCTCCTACGGGCGGTACTTC. This translates into CASSQQLSYGRYF.

This clonotype has only a few counts. The chain combines TRBV6-5 with TRBJ1-5; D unclear. Germline values: CDR1 MNHEY, CDR2 SVGAGI. V gave up 6 bases and J gave up 6 bases, with 9 bases separating them. The CDR3 length is 12 residues. The CDR3 here is CASRGPGQPQHF. The CDR3, as DNA: TGTGCCAGCAGGGGTCCAGGTCAGCCCCAGCATTTT.

A few counts support this clonotype. V usage is TRBV24-1 and J usage is TRBJ2-7; a weak D match, TRBD1 (6 bases). Germline lookup yields CDR1 KGHDR and CDR2 SFDVKD. Trimming cost V 7 bases and J 3 bases, with 15 bases left between them. This CDR3 spans 14 amino acids. CDR3 bases: TGTGCCACCAGCAGCCTTACAGGGAACTACGAGCAGTACTTC. Translation: CATSSLTGNYEQYF.

This sequence joins TRBV29-1 and TRBJ1-2; D not resolved. Trimming took 3 bases from V and 5 from J, leaving 10 bases between them. This CDR3 is built from 12 residues. From germline, CDR1 is SQVTM and CDR2 ANQGSEA. DNA of the CDR3: TGCAGCGTTGACTCGGGGAGTTATGGCTACACCTTC. Protein: CSVDSGSYGYTF.

This chain's CDR3 is CAISPGGDTTGNTIYF. CDR3 in DNA: TGTGCCATCAGTCCTGGCGGTGACACGACTGGAAACACCATATATTTT. The chain links TRBV10-3 to TRBJ1-3; D is undetermined. The CDR3 length is 16 residues. Trimming left V 5 bases short and J 2 bases short, with 16 bases between. The germline V gene encodes CDR1 ENHRY and CDR2 SYGVKD.